Reported below is one T cell receptor (beta chain). The CDR3 totals 13 residues. The germline V gene has CDR1 SGHTA and CDR2 FQGTGA. These data come from a study of T cells expressing NK-cell markers. TCRdb reworked the 5' RACE reads into one entry per CDR3 protein, no DNA. The sample's table shows 400,000 to 450,000 distinct CDR3 sequences. The sample was blood T cells: a sorted CD56 or NKG2C T cell subset, CD4+ or CD8+ T cells, or bulk PBMC T cells (not recorded which). The clonotype was recovered from a woman aged 18 to 75 in good health. The chain recombines TRBV7-3 with TRBJ2-3. The CDR3 reads CASSLAGRNAQYF.